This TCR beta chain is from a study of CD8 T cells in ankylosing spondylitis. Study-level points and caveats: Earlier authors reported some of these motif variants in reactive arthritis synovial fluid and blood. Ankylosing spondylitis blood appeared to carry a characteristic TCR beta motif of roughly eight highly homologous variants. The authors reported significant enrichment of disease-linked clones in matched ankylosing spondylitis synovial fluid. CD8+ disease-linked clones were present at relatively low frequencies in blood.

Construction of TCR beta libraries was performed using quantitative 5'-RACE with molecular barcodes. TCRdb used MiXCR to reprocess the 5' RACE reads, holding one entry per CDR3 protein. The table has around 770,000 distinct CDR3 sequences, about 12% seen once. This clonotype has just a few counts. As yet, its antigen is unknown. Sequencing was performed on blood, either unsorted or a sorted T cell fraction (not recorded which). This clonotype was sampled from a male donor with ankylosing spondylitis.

CDR3 coding DNA: TGCAGTGCTAGGGGTGTTTCCGACAGGGTGGAGGACACCATATATTTT. It codes for CSARGVSDRVEDTIYF. V usage is TRBV20-1 and J usage is TRBJ1-3; 7 bases map to TRBD1. CDR1 is DFQATT, CDR2 SNEGSKA, per germline (reference sequence). The CDR3 is 16 amino acids. The V and J ends lost 3 bases and 8 bases, in that order; junction bases with no gene match: 16.